The following is a T cell receptor beta chain sequence with its context. This sample was taken from a study of blood T cell repertoires in COVID-19. The table came from immunoSEQ multiplex PCR; TCRdb's copy has only in-frame clones and leaves some out. The data hold about 320,000 clones, with roughly nine tenths observed a single time. There are 15 residues in the CDR3. V shed 3 bases and J shed 6 bases, with 15 bases lying between them. Germline V gives CDR1 SNHLY, CDR2 FYNNEI. This clonotype originated in a man between 60 and 75 years old who had recovered from COVID-19. The chain joins TRBV2 to TRBJ1-5; D is ambiguous. The sample taken for sequencing was PBMCs or T cells enriched from blood (not recorded which). CDR3 DNA sequence: TGTGCCAGCAGTGATGGGCCGGTCACGCCTCAGCCCCAGCATTTT. This gives the protein CASSDGPVTPQPQHF.